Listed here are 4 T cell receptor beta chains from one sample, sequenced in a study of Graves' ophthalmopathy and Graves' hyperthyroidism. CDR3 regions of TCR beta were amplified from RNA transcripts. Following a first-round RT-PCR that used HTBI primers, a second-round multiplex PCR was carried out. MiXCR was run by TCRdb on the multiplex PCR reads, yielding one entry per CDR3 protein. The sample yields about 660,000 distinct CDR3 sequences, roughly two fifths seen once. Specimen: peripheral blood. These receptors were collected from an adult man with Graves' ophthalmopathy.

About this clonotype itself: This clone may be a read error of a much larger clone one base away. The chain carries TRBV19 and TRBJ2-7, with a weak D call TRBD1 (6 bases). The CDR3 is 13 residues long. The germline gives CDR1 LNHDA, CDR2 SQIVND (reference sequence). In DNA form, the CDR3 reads TGTGCCAGTAGCCTCACAGGGATAGGCGAGCAGTGCTTC. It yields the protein CASSLTGIGEQCF. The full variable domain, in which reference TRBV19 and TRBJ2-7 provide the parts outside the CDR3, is DGGITQSPKYLFRKEGQNVTLSCEQNLNHDAMYWYRQDPGQGLRLIYYSQIVNDFQKGDIAEGYSVSREKKESFPLTVTSAQKNPTAFYLCASSLTGIGEQCFGPGTRLTVT.

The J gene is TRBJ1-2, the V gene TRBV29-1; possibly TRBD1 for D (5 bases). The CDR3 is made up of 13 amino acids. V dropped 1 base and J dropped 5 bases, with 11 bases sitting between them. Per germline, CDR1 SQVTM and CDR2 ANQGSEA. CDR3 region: CSVEGPRGYGYTF. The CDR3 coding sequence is TGCAGCGTTGAAGGCCCAAGGGGTTATGGCTACACCTTC.

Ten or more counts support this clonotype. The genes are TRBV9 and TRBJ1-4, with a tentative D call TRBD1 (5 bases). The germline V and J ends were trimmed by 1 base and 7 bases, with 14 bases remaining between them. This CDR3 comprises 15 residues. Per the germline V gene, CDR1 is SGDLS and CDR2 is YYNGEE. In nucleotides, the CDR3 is TGTGCCAGCAGCGTACGGGGGGAGGGCGCTGAAAAACTGTTTTTT. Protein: CASSVRGEGAEKLFF. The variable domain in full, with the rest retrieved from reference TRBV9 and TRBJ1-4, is DSGVTQTPKHLITATGQRVTLRCSPRSGDLSVYWYQQSLDQGLQFLIQYYNGEERAKGNILERFSAQQFPDLHSELNLSSLELGDSALYFCASSVRGEGAEKLFFGSGTQLSVL.

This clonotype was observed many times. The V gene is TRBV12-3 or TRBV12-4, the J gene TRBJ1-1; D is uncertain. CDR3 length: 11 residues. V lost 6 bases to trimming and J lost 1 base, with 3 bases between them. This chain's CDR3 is CASSKNTEAFF. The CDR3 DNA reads TGTGCCAGCAGCAAGAACACTGAAGCTTTCTTT.